One and the same sample provided the 5 T cell receptor beta chains below, sequenced in a study of T-cell memory formation after mild COVID-19. MiXCR was run by TCRdb on the 5' RACE reads, yielding one entry per CDR3 protein. This table holds hundreds of thousands of distinct CDR3 sequences, 20% to 25% found once. Source material: PBMCs or a T cell subset sorted from them (not recorded which). The receptors here all came from an adult woman who had mild COVID-19 (a few samples of this study predate the infection). Cell type and time point are not known.

This clonotype was observed a handful of times. J is TRBJ2-7 and V is TRBV6-1; 8 bases align to TRBD1. The germline gives CDR1 MNHNS, CDR2 SASEGT. J was trimmed by 4 bases and V by 5 bases; bases with no gene match: 10. The length of the CDR3 is 15 residues. CDR3: CASSKSGQGDYEQYF. CDR3 DNA sequence: TGTGCCAGCAGTAAATCCGGACAGGGAGATTACGAGCAGTACTTC.

This clonotype has a handful of counts. This chain connects TRBV6-1 to TRBJ2-1; D is perhaps TRBD1 (5 bases). Germline values: CDR1 MNHNS, CDR2 SASEGT. With 6 bases removed from V and 12 bases from J, the gap between germline ends came to 12 bases. This CDR3 region has 11 residues. The CDR3 here is CASRGARGQFF. CDR3 nucleotides: TGTGCCAGCAGAGGGGCGCGTGGGCAGTTCTTC.

This clonotype was seen more than once but under ten times. The rearrangement uses TRBV7-9 and TRBJ2-1; unclear D gene. The V gene's germline CDR1 is SEHNR and CDR2 FQNEAQ (reference sequence). This CDR3 is built from 13 residues. Between the trimmed V and J ends, which lost 4 bases and 2 bases, there was a span of 6 bases. DNA of the CDR3: TGTGCCAGCAGCTCCCCGCCCTACAATGAGCAGTTCTTC. Its protein product is CASSSPPYNEQFF.

The sample holds a few counts of this clonotype. The chain combines TRBV4-1 with TRBJ2-3; TRBD1 aligns across 8 bases. Looked up from germline, CDR1 is MGHRA and CDR2 is YSYEKL. The V gene end was trimmed by 3 bases and the J gene end by 3 bases; junction bases not matched to a gene: 8. The CDR3 runs to 16 residues. The CDR3 DNA is TGCGCCAGCAGCCACCCTCCGGGACAGGAAACAGATACGCAGTATTTT. Its protein is CASSHPPGQETDTQYF.

V and J are TRBV24-1 and TRBJ2-3, with 8 positions matching TRBD1. The CDR3 is made up of 13 amino acids. The ends lost 7 bases at V and 6 bases at J; junction bases unmatched: 5. From germline, CDR1 is KGHDR and CDR2 SFDVKD. The chain's CDR3 is CATSGQGYDTQYF. As DNA, the CDR3 is TGTGCCACCAGCGGACAGGGTTATGATACGCAGTATTTT.